This TCR beta chain was sequenced during a study of T cells in Graves' hyperthyroidism and ophthalmopathy. Findings of the study overall: Ophthalmopathy was identified by the model a median around 6 months ahead of onset. Also found in blood were most expanded thyroid clonotypes above 0.001.

Amplified regions were TCR beta CDR3 sequences from RNA transcripts. First-round RT-PCR targeting the TCR CDR3 was performed with the HTBI primer set. TCRdb reprocessed the multiplex PCR reads via MiXCR and lists one record per CDR3 protein. The data show 300,000 to 450,000 distinct CDR3 sequences, about 15% seen once. As regards this clonotype: Its antigen is not known.

Sequences were obtained from blood. This sequence originates from a woman in her 30s with Graves' hyperthyroidism.

The CDR3 coding sequence is TGCAGTGCCATCCAACTAGCGGGAGGGTTAATAGGCAATGAGCAGTTCTTC. Encoded protein: CSAIQLAGGLIGNEQFF. This chain joins TRBV20-1 and TRBJ2-1; 13 bases align to TRBD2. The CDR3 sequence is 17 residues long. V shed 6 bases and J 6 bases; nucleotides not matched to a gene: 14. Looked up from germline, CDR1 is DFQATT and CDR2 is SNEGSKA (reference sequence).